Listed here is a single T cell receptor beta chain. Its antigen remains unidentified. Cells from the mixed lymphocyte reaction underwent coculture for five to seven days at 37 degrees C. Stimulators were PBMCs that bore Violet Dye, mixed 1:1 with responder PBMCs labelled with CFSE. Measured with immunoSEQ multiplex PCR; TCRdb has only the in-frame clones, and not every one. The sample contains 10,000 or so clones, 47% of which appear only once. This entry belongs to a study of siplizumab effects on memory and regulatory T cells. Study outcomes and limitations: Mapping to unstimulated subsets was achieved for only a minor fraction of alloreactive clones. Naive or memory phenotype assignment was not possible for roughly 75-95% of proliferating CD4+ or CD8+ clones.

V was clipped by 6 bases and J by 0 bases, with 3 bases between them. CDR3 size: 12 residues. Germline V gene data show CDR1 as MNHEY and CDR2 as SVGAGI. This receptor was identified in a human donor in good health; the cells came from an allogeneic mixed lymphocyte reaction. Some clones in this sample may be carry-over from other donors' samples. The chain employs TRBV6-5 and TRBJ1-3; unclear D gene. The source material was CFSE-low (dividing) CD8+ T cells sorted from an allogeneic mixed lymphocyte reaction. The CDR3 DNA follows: TGTGCCAGCAGGGCCTCTGGAAACACCATATATTTT. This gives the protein CASRASGNTIYF.